The 25 T cell receptor beta chains below all came from one sample that was sequenced in a study of T cell responses to AZD1222 COVID-19 vaccine. The assay was immunoSEQ multiplex PCR, and TCRdb's table has in-frame clones only and misses some. This sample has about 130,000 clones; over 75% occur once, and the top ten carry 8%. This specimen was peripheral blood, taken on day 0 of AZD1222 vaccination. The receptors here all came from an adult in good health.

The J gene is TRBJ2-7, the V gene TRBV24-1; TRBD2 matches at 13 bases. Trimming cost V 4 bases and J 6 bases; bases outside gene matches: 8. Per the germline V gene, CDR1 is KGHDR and CDR2 is SFDVKD. The CDR3 contains 16 residues. CDR3: CATSDPGLAGESEQYF. In DNA, the CDR3 is TGTGCCACCAGTGACCCCGGACTAGCGGGAGAGAGCGAGCAGTACTTC.

This clone was recorded only once. This chain joins TRBV19 and TRBJ2-5; the D gene is possibly TRBD2 (5 bases). The germline V gene encodes CDR1 LNHDA and CDR2 SQIVND (reference sequence). The CDR3 consists of 15 residues. V lost 7 bases and J lost 2, with 17 bases in between. The CDR3 nucleotides are TGTGCCAGTAACGATAGGAGGAGCCCTCAAGAGACCCAGTACTTC. Translated, it gives CASNDRRSPQETQYF.

The gene calls are TRBV10-3 and TRBJ2-3; TRBD1 or TRBD2 may be the D gene (5 bases each). Germline values: CDR1 ENHRY, CDR2 SYGVKD. Between the trimmed V and J ends, which lost 8 bases and 6 bases, there was a span of 15 bases. The CDR3 consists of 13 residues. The CDR3, as DNA: TGTGCCATCGGGGACGGACGGTTCGATACGCAGTATTTT. Translated: CAIGDGRFDTQYF.

This clone came up a few times. The chain joins TRBV27 to TRBJ1-4, with D uncertain. The CDR3 is 15 amino acids. Germline V gives CDR1 MNHEY, CDR2 SMNVEV (reference sequence). V lost 7 bases, J lost 0 bases, and 12 bases lay in between. The CDR3 DNA is TGTGCCAGCACCCGATCGCCTGCAACTAATGAAAAACTGTTTTTT. Protein: CASTRSPATNEKLFF.

The chain recombines TRBV11-2 with TRBJ2-2; D possibly corresponds to TRBD1 (6 bases). The V end was cut by 6 bases, the J end by 4 bases, with 21 bases between. Looked up from germline, CDR1 is SGHAT and CDR2 is FQNNGV. The length of the CDR3 is 17 residues. The DNA of the CDR3 is TGTGCCAGCAGTCACAGGGCCCACCTGATGGCCACCGGGGAGCTGTTTTTT. Its translation: CASSHRAHLMATGELFF. Filled out from reference TRBV11-2 and TRBJ2-2, the complete variable domain reads EAGVAQSPRYKIIEKRQSVAFWCNPISGHATLYWYQQILGQGPKLLIQFQNNGVVDDSQLPKDRFSAERLKGVDSTLKIQPAKLEDSAVYLCASSHRAHLMATGELFFGEGSRLTVL.

V gene TRBV5-1 combines with J gene TRBJ2-7, with 10 bases matching TRBD2. CDR1 is SGHRS, CDR2 YFSETQ, per germline. The junction had 5 bases not matched to a gene; V was cut back by 0 bases and J by 2 bases. The CDR3 is 16 amino acids. CDR3 coding DNA: TGCGCCAGCAGCTTGGACGCGCTAGCGGGAGCCTACGAGCAGTACTTC. Its protein is CASSLDALAGAYEQYF.

The CDR3 nucleotides are TGTGCCAGCAGCTTAGGGATAGCGGGGAGTCACGATACGCAGTATTTT. Its translation is CASSLGIAGSHDTQYF. The chain uses TRBV7-9 and TRBJ2-3; TRBD2 matches at 8 bases. Germline V gives CDR1 SEHNR, CDR2 FQNEAQ (reference sequence). The CDR3 length is 16 residues. J lost 6 bases, V lost 1 base, and 9 bases had no gene match.

This chain uses TRBV30 with TRBJ1-5; D is uncertain. The CDR3 sequence is 13 residues long. Trimming shortened V by 0 bases and J by 9 bases, and 12 bases separated the two germline ends. Germline V gene data show CDR1 as GTSNPN and CDR2 as SVGIG (reference sequence). Here the CDR3 DNA reads TGTGCCTGGAGTGTACAAGGACCCGGGCCCCAGCATTTT. The encoded protein is CAWSVQGPGPQHF.

This rearrangement joins TRBV4-2 to TRBJ2-1, with 7 bases matching TRBD2. After removal of 1 base from V and 7 bases from J, the junction contained 10 bases not matched to a gene. CDR3 size: 16 residues. Germline CDR1 reads LGHNA; CDR2 reads YNFKEQ. In nucleotides, the CDR3 is TGTGCCAGCAGCCAAGGAACTAGCGCCACCAATAATGAGCAGTTCTTC. Translation: CASSQGTSATNNEQFF.

This clone was found once. The chain combines TRBV6-5 with TRBJ2-2; D gene unclear. The CDR3 has 13 residues. The germline V gene has CDR1 MNHEY and CDR2 SVGAGI. V gave up 2 bases and J gave up 2 bases, with 3 bases separating them. CDR3 sequence: CASSYPNTGELFF. In DNA, the CDR3 is TGTGCCAGCAGTTACCCTAACACCGGGGAGCTGTTTTTT.

The V and J genes are TRBV3-1 (or the pseudogene TRBV3-2) and TRBJ1-5; D not resolved. V lost 0 bases and J 6 bases, leaving 3 bases between the germline ends. In germline, CDR1 is LGHDT, CDR2 YNNKEL (reference sequence). The CDR3 loop spans 12 amino acids. The CDR3 here is CASSQEGQPQHF. The DNA for the CDR3 is TGTGCCAGCAGCCAAGAGGGTCAGCCCCAGCATTTT.

This chain links TRBV28 with TRBJ2-5; TRBD2 aligns across 14 bases. J lost 5 bases, V lost 4 bases, and 6 bases had no gene match. The CDR3 contains 16 residues. CDR1 and CDR2 from the germline V gene are MDHEN and SYDVKM. CDR3 sequence: CASSSPGTSGGETQYF. CDR3 nucleotides: TGTGCCAGCAGTTCGCCCGGGACTAGCGGGGGTGAGACCCAGTACTTC.

This chain joins TRBV11-3 and TRBJ2-7; D is possibly TRBD2 (6 bases). CDR3 size: 14 residues. Germline values: CDR1 SGHNT, CDR2 YENEEA. V lost 0 bases, J lost 3 bases, and 9 bases lay in between. CDR3 protein: CASSLDGGDYEQYF. The CDR3 nucleotides are TGTGCCAGCAGCTTAGATGGAGGGGACTACGAGCAGTACTTC.

The sample holds one count of this clone. This chain links TRBV7-9 with TRBJ1-1, with D perhaps TRBD1 (5 bases). V shed 5 bases and J shed 1 base, with 14 bases lying between them. The CDR3 is made up of 15 amino acids. The germline V gene has CDR1 SEHNR and CDR2 FQNEAQ (reference sequence). CDR3 sequence (DNA): TGTGCCAGCAGCACCCGGACACTCCCGAACACTGAAGCTTTCTTT. It codes for CASSTRTLPNTEAFF.

To note about this clone: Compared with germline, one end of the junction differs, possibly owing to a read error. This chain joins TRBV2 and TRBJ1-6; D gene ambiguous. The CDR3 has 12 residues. Germline CDR1 is SNHLY and CDR2 is FYNNEI. The CDR3 loop reads CASSSYNSPPHF. The DNA for the CDR3 is TGTGCCAGCAGCTCCTATAATTCACCCCCCCACTTT. The complete variable domain, with remaining parts taken from reference TRBV2 and TRBJ1-6, reads EPEVTQTPSHQVTQMGQEVILRCVPISNHLYFYWYRQILGQKVEFLVSFYNNEISEKSEIFDDQFSVERPDGSNFTLKIRSTKLEDSAMYFCASSSYNSPPHFGNGTRLTVT.

This clone has a handful of counts. The chain combines TRBV30 with TRBJ2-6, with 7 bases matching TRBD2. With 3 bases clipped from V and 2 bases from J, the junction kept 7 bases outside the gene matches. Per germline, CDR1 GTSNPN and CDR2 SVGIG (reference sequence). The length of the CDR3 is 16 residues. In DNA form, the CDR3 reads TGTGCCTGGAGACGGGGAGGGGAACCTGGGGCCAACGTCCTGACTTTC. Translation: CAWRRGGEPGANVLTF.

This clone was recorded only once. The J gene is TRBJ1-2, the V gene TRBV3-1 (or the pseudogene TRBV3-2), with D unclear. V was clipped by 1 base and J by 2 bases, with 11 bases between them. CDR3 length: 15 amino acids. Germline values: CDR1 LGHDT, CDR2 YNNKEL (reference sequence). Here the CDR3 DNA reads TGTGCCAGCAGCCAAGGAGGGCAGAAGAACTATGGCTACACCTTC. This gives the protein CASSQGGQKNYGYTF.

The rearrangement uses TRBV30 and TRBJ1-1, with 8 bases aligning to TRBD1. There are 14 residues in the CDR3. The germline V gene has CDR1 GTSNPN and CDR2 SVGIG (reference sequence). Trimming cost V 3 bases and J 4 bases; bases outside gene matches: 7. DNA of the CDR3: TGTGCCTGGAGAGGACAGGGTTTAACCACTGAAGCTTTCTTT. It is translated as CAWRGQGLTTEAFF.

The genes are TRBV24-1 and TRBJ2-3; 7 bases agree with TRBD1. The CDR3 spans 13 residues. The germline CDR1 and CDR2 sequences are KGHDR and SFDVKD. J gave up 2 bases and V 9 bases, and 4 bases lay outside the gene matches. CDR3 DNA: TGTGCCACCGCAGGACAGGCCACAGATACGCAGTATTTT. It codes for CATAGQATDTQYF.

This clone was recorded a few times. The gene calls are TRBV29-1 and TRBJ1-1, with D tentatively TRBD1 (5 bases). This CDR3 has 13 residues. Germline V CDR1 and CDR2: SQVTM, ANQGSEA. The V and J ends lost 3 bases and 2 bases respectively, with 10 bases between them. The CDR3 nucleotides read TGCAGCGTTGAGGCAGGGTTCAACACTGAAGCTTTCTTT. This translates into CSVEAGFNTEAFF.

The gene calls are TRBV28 and TRBJ2-1; 11 nucleotides agree with TRBD2. Germline assignment: CDR1 MDHEN and CDR2 SYDVKM. This CDR3 contains 16 residues. Unmatched junction bases numbered 5, after V lost 3 bases and J lost 4 bases. This chain's CDR3 is CASSLTSGEPYNEQFF. CDR3 nucleotides: TGTGCCAGCAGTTTGACTAGCGGGGAACCTTACAATGAGCAGTTCTTC.

The genes are TRBV11-2 and TRBJ2-1; D remains ambiguous. V shed 5 bases and J shed 13 bases, with 15 bases lying between them. Germline V gives CDR1 SGHAT, CDR2 FQNNGV. There are 12 residues in the CDR3. The CDR3 nucleotides are TGTGCCAGCAGCCCCCAACTGAGCTTCCAGTTCTTC. Protein: CASSPQLSFQFF. Supplemented by reference TRBV11-2 and TRBJ2-1, the full variable domain reads EAGVAQSPRYKIIEKRQSVAFWCNPISGHATLYWYQQILGQGPKLLIQFQNNGVVDDSQLPKDRFSAERLKGVDSTLKIQPAKLEDSAVYLCASSPQLSFQFFGPGTRLTVL.

The chain uses TRBV12-5 and TRBJ1-2; TRBD1 might be the D (5 bases). V was shortened by 5 bases and J by 7 bases, with 14 bases between the two germline ends. The CDR3 loop spans 13 amino acids. Germline V lookup: CDR1 LGHNT, CDR2 FRNRAP. CDR3 residues: CASGVTPGGGYTF. The CDR3 bases are TGTGCTAGTGGTGTGACTCCCGGGGGTGGCTACACCTTC.

The chain joins TRBV11-3 to TRBJ2-5, with TRBD2 matching over 9 bases. Trimming removed 4 bases from V and 4 bases from J; junction bases left unmatched: 10. The CDR3 runs to 16 residues. Germline lookup yields CDR1 SGHNT and CDR2 YENEEA. CDR3 sequence (DNA): TGTGCCAGCAGCTCCGGAGGTCTAGCGGGGCGAGAGACCCAGTACTTC. Amino acids: CASSSGGLAGRETQYF.

The chain recombines TRBV18 with TRBJ1-1; D unresolved. Germline V gene sequence: CDR1 KGHSH, CDR2 LQKENI. The V gene lost 8 bases and the J gene lost 5 bases, with 21 bases spanning the gap. The CDR3 totals 15 residues. The CDR3 loop reads CASLATGGVRTEAFF. CDR3 coding DNA: TGTGCCAGCCTAGCGACCGGTGGAGTAAGAACTGAAGCTTTCTTT.